What follows is one T cell receptor (beta chain) and its context. The target antigen is unknown. This sample was included in a study of Ad26.COV2.S vaccination and SARS-CoV-2 variants. Study-wide findings and caveats: The study found higher spike-specific TCR breadth in vaccine than placebo recipients. Reportedly, spike-specific CD8+ and CD4+ T cell responses achieved substantial breadth once vaccination had taken place.

Data came from immunoSEQ multiplex PCR; TCRdb stores just in-frame clones and leaves some out. The table shows approximately 350,000 clones, with roughly 87% occurring only once. Treatment noted: around 19 received Ad26.COV2.S at low or high dose, single or two shots; several received placebo; per-sample allocation not given. The samples were gathered on day 63 after the first injection of vaccine or placebo. An adult donor aged 18-55 years was enrolled in Boston. Ad26.COV2.S expressed prefusion-stabilized spike from the original Wuhan strain. Trimming shortened V by 3 bases and J by 7 bases, and 15 bases separated the two germline ends. The length of the CDR3 is 13 residues. Germline CDR1 is SQVTM and CDR2 is ANQGSEA.

This clonotype was obtained from a person between 18 and 59 years old who received the Ad26.COV2.S COVID-19 vaccine or a placebo. Source: peripheral blood, taken in a trial of Ad26.COV2.S vaccine versus placebo. V is TRBV29-1 and J is TRBJ1-2, with a possible D match to TRBD1 (6 bases). In DNA, the CDR3 is TGCAGCGTTGACGGGTCTACCAGGGGTGGCTACACCTTC. Its translation is CSVDGSTRGGYTF.